A single sample is the source of the 3 T cell receptor beta chains below, sequenced in a study of blood T cell repertoires in COVID-19. Generated by immunoSEQ multiplex PCR, the TCRdb table keeps only in-frame clones and is missing some. Of approximately 360,000 clones in the sample, more than 70% were seen once. Sequences were obtained from peripheral blood. These receptors came from a man between 40 and 49 years old with acute or convalescent COVID-19.

The gene calls are TRBV9 and TRBJ2-2; TRBD2 aligns across 9 bases. Germline lookup yields CDR1 SGDLS and CDR2 YYNGEE. The V segment lost 0 bases and the J segment 2 bases; nucleotides outside the gene matches: 8. The length of the CDR3 is 18 residues. CDR3 residues: CASSVVGAGGLNTGELFF. Here the CDR3 DNA reads TGTGCCAGCAGCGTAGTTGGAGCGGGGGGACTAAACACCGGGGAGCTGTTTTTT.

The CDR3 sequence is CASRDRASYGYTF. DNA of the CDR3: TGCGCCAGCAGGGACAGGGCGTCCTATGGCTACACCTTC. The V and J genes are TRBV4-1 and TRBJ1-2; 8 bases align to TRBD1. CDR1 MGHRA and CDR2 YSYEKL come from the germline V gene. The J segment lost 4 bases and the V segment lost 6 bases, leaving 4 bases of the junction unmatched. The CDR3 has 13 amino acids.

The rearrangement uses TRBV6-5 and TRBJ2-7, with 9 nucleotides matching TRBD2. CDR3 length: 14 residues. Germline V gives CDR1 MNHEY, CDR2 SVGAGI. V lost 8 bases to trimming and J lost 4 bases; unmatched junction nucleotides: 9. The chain's CDR3 is CASDEEREVYEQYF. In DNA form, the CDR3 reads TGTGCCAGCGATGAGGAGCGGGAGGTATACGAGCAGTACTTC.